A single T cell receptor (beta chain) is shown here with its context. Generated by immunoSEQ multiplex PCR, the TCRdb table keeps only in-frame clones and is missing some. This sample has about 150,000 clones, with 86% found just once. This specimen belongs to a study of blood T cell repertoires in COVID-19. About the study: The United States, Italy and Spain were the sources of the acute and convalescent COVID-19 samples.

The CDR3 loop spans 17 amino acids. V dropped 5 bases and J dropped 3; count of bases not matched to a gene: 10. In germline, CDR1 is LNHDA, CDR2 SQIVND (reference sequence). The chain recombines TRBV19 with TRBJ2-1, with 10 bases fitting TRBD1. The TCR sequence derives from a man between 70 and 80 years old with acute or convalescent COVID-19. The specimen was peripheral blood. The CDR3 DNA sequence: TGTGCCAGTAGTCTCAGTTGGACAGGGGGACTCTACAATGAGCAGTTCTTC. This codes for CASSLSWTGGLYNEQFF.